Presented here are 7 T cell receptor beta chains from one specimen sequenced in a study of T cell responses to AZD1222 COVID-19 vaccine. Clones were read by immunoSEQ multiplex PCR, and TCRdb kept only the in-frame ones, dropping some. The table lists about 42,000 clones, approximately 88% of them singletons, with just under 25% in the top ten. The input for sequencing was peripheral blood, taken 28 days after the second AZD1222 dose. The receptors come from an adult who received the AZD1222 COVID-19 vaccine.

Here the CDR3 reads CASSLVGQETQYF. Here the CDR3 DNA reads TGTGCCAGCAGCTTGGTGGGGCAGGAGACCCAGTACTTC. V usage is TRBV5-6 and J usage is TRBJ2-5; D is perhaps TRBD1 (5 bases). The germline V gene has CDR1 SGHDT and CDR2 YYEEEE. The CDR3 is made up of 13 amino acids. Trimming stripped 0 bases from V and 5 bases from J, with 8 bases between.

This chain joins TRBV5-1 and TRBJ1-1; tentatively, D is TRBD1 (6 bases). CDR1 is SGHRS and CDR2 is YFSETQ in the germline V gene. The length of the CDR3 is 15 residues. V lost 0 bases and J lost 2, with 11 bases in between. The CDR3 reads CASSLVGTTNTEAFF. The CDR3 DNA follows: TGCGCCAGCAGCTTGGTTGGGACAACCAACACTGAAGCTTTCTTT.

The chain couples TRBV30 to TRBJ1-5; D may be TRBD1 (5 bases). From germline, CDR1 is GTSNPN and CDR2 SVGIG (reference sequence). V lost 0 bases, J lost 3 bases, and 15 bases lay in between. The CDR3 contains 16 residues. Here the CDR3 reads CAWSVRVGRDNQPQHF. CDR3 DNA sequence: TGTGCCTGGAGTGTCCGAGTCGGCAGGGACAATCAGCCCCAGCATTTT.

The chain joins TRBV27 to TRBJ1-2; TRBD1 agrees at 7 bases. Germline CDR1 MNHEY, CDR2 SMNVEV (reference sequence). This CDR3 comprises 14 residues. With 6 bases clipped from V and 8 bases from J, the junction kept 12 bases outside the gene matches. CDR3 loop: CASRSTDRLLGYTF. Written as DNA, the CDR3 is TGTGCCAGCAGGAGTACGGACAGGCTGTTGGGCTACACCTTC.

In its sample, this clone was seen a few times. V is TRBV6-2 or TRBV6-3 and J is TRBJ1-5, with no clear D. Germline values: CDR1 MNHEY, CDR2 SVGEGT. The germline V and J ends were trimmed by 2 bases and 3 bases, with 11 bases remaining between them. The CDR3 spans 15 residues. The CDR3 DNA sequence: TGTGCCAGCAGTTACATGGGAATCTTCAATCAGCCCCAGCATTTT. This gives the protein CASSYMGIFNQPQHF.

V usage is TRBV20-1 and J usage is TRBJ1-2; D gene unclear. CDR3 length: 11 residues. Germline assignment: CDR1 DFQATT and CDR2 SNEGSKA (reference sequence). V gave up 3 bases and J gave up 8 bases, with 10 bases separating them. CDR3: CSASSARGYTF. The DNA of the CDR3 is TGCAGTGCTAGTTCCGCTCGGGGCTACACCTTC.

J is TRBJ2-5 and V is TRBV6-1; the D is unclear. The CDR3 is 16 amino acids. Germline V gene sequence: CDR1 MNHNS, CDR2 SASEGT. Deletions cut 2 bases from V and 5 bases from J, with 18 bases between. DNA for the CDR3: TGTGCCAGCAGTGAATCTCCCGCGGCCCTAGGGGAGACCCAGTACTTC. Its translation: CASSESPAALGETQYF.